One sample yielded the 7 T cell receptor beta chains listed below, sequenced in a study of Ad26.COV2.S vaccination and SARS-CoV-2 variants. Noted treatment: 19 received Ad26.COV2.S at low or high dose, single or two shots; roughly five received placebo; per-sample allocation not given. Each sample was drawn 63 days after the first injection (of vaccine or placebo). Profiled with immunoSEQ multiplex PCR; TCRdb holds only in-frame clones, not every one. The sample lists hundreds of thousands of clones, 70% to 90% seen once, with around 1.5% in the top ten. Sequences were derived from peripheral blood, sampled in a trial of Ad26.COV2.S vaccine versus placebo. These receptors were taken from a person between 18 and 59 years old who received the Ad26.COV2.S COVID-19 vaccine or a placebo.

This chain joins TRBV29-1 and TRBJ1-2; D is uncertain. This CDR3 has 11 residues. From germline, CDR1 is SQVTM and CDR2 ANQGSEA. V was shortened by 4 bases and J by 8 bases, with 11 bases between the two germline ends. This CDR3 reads CSVGRIGGYTF. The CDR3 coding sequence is TGCAGCGTTGGGAGGATAGGAGGCTACACCTTC.

The CDR3 coding sequence is TGTGCCAGCAGCTTGGGGGGGTTTAGCTCCTACGAGCAGTACTTC. Protein: CASSLGGFSSYEQYF. V gene TRBV5-4 combines with J gene TRBJ2-7; D possibly uses TRBD1 or TRBD2 (5 bases each). This CDR3 region has 15 residues. Germline CDR1 and CDR2: SGHNT and YYREEE (reference sequence). Trimming removed 0 bases at V and 0 bases at J, with 10 bases between.

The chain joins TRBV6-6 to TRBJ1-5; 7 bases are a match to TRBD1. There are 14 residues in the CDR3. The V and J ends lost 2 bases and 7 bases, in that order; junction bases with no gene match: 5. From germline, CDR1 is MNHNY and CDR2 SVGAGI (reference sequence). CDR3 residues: CASSYTGVEQPQHF. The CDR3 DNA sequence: TGTGCCAGCAGTTACACAGGGGTTGAGCAGCCCCAGCATTTT.

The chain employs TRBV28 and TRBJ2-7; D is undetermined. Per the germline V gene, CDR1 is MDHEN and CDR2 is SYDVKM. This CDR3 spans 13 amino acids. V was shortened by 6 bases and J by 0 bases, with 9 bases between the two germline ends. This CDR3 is CASSTGNSYEQYF. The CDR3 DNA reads TGTGCCAGCAGCACCGGAAACTCCTACGAGCAGTACTTC.

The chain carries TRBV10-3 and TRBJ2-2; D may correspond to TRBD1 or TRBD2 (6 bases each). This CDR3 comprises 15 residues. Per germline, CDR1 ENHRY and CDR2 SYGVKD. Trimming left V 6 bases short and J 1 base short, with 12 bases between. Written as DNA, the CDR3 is TGTGCCATCAGGGGGGGCGGACAGAACACCGGGGAGCTGTTTTTT. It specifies CAIRGGGQNTGELFF.

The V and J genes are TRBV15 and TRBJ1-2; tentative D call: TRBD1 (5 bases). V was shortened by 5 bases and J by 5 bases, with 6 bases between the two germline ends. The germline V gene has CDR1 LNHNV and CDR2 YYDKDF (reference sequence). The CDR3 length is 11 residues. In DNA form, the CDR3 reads TGTGCCACCAGCGGGGGATATGGCTACACCTTC. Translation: CATSGGYGYTF.

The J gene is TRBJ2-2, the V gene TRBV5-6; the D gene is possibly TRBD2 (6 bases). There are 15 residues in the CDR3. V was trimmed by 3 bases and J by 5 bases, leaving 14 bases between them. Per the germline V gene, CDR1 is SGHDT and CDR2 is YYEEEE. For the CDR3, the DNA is TGTGCCAGCAGCTCGCCGGGGGACCTTACCGGGGAGCTGTTTTTT. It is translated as CASSSPGDLTGELFF.